This T cell receptor beta chain was found in a study of early T cells in non-severe SARS-CoV-2 infection. Individual cDNA molecules were tagged with unique molecular identifiers. TCRdb reanalysed the 5' RACE reads using MiXCR and keeps one entry per CDR3 protein. This table has about 60,000 distinct CDR3 sequences, over 20% appearing once. The V end was cut by 5 bases, the J end by 5 bases, with 9 bases between. CDR1 is SGHTA, CDR2 FQGTGA, per germline. This CDR3 spans 12 amino acids. This clonotype was recorded a few times. V gene TRBV7-3 combines with J gene TRBJ2-5; D perhaps matches TRBD2 (5 bases). The source of this sequence is an adult who was a healthcare worker with PCR-confirmed SARS-CoV-2 infection or an uninfected control (not recorded which). The specimen was whole blood, collected at baseline. CDR3: CASSPTGETQYF. CDR3 bases: TGTGCCAGCAGCCCGACGGGGGAGACCCAGTACTTC.